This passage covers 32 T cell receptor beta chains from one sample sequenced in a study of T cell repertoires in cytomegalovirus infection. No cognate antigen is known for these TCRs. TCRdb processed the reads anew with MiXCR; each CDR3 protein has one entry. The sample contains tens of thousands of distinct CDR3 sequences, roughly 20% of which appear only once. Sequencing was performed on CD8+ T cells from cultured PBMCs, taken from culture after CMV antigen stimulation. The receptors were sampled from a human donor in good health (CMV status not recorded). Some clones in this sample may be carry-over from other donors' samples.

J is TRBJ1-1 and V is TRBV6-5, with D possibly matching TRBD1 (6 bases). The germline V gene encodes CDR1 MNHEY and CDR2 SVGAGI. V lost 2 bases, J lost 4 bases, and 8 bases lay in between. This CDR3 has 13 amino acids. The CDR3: CASSYVGATEAFF. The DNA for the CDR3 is TGTGCCAGCAGTTACGTGGGGGCCACTGAAGCTTTCTTT.

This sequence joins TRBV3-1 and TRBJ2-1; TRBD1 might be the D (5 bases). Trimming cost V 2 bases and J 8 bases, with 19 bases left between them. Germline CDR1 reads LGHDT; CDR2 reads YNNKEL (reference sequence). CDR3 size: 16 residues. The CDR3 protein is CASSQLGKGDGDEQFF. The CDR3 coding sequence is TGTGCCAGCAGCCAACTTGGGAAAGGGGATGGGGATGAGCAGTTCTTC.

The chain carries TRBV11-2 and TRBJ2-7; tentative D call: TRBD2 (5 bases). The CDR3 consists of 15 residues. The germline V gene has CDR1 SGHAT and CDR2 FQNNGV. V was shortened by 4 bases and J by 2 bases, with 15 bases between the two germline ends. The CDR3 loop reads CASSSRTRGPYEQYF. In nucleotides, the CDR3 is TGTGCCAGCAGCTCTCGGACTCGCGGGCCCTACGAGCAGTACTTC.

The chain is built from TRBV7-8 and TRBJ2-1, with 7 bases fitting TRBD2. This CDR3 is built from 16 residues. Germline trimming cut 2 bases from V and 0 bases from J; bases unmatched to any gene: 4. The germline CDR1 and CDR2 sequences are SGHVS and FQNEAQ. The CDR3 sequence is CASSLSGGSSYNEQFF. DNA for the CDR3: TGTGCCAGCAGCTTATCGGGCGGGAGCTCCTACAATGAGCAGTTCTTC.

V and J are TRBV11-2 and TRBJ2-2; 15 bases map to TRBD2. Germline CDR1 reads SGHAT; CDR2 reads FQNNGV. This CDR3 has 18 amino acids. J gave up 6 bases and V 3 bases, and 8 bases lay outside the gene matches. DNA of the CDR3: TGTGCCAGCAGCTTGCGGACTAGCGGGAGGGGTCAGGCCGGGGAGCTGTTTTTT. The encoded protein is CASSLRTSGRGQAGELFF.

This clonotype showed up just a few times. CDR3 DNA sequence: TGTGCCAGCAGTTTCGGGGGAGGAGACGAGCAGTACTTC. This encodes CASSFGGGDEQYF. The chain recombines TRBV12-3 or TRBV12-4 with TRBJ2-7, with D possibly matching TRBD2 (6 bases). The V gene lost 3 bases and the J gene lost 5 bases, with 11 bases spanning the gap. The CDR3 is 13 amino acids.

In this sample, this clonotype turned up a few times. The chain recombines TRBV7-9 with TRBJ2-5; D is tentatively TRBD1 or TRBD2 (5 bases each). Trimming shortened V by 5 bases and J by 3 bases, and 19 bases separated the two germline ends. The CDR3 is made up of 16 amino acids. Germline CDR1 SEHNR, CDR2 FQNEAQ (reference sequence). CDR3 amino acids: CASSPSLGRRKETQYF. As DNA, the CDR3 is TGTGCCAGCAGCCCGAGTTTGGGACGGAGAAAAGAGACCCAGTACTTC. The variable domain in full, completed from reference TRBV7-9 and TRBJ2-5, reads DTGVSQNPRHKITKRGQNVTFRCDPISEHNRLYWYRQTLGQGPEFLTYFQNEAQLEKSRLLSDRFSAERPKGSFSTLEIQRTEQGDSAMYLCASSPSLGRRKETQYFGPGTRLLVL.

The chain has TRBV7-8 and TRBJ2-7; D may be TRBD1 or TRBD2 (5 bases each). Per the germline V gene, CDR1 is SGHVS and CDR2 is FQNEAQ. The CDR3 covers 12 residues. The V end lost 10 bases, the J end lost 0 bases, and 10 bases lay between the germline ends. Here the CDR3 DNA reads TGTGCCACGGGGCAATCCTCCTACGAGCAGTACTTC. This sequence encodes CATGQSSYEQYF.

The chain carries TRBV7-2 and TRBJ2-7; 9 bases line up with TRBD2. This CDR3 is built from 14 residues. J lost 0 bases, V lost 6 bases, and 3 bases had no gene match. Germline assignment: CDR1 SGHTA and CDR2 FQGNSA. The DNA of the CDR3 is TGTGCCAGCAGTTTTAGCGGGAGCTCCTACGAGCAGTACTTC. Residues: CASSFSGSSYEQYF.

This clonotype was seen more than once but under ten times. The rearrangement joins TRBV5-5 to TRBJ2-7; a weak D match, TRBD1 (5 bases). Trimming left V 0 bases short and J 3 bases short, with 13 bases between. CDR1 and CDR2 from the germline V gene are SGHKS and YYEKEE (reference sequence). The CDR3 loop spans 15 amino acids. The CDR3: CASSLGQGRGYEQYF. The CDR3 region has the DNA TGTGCCAGCAGCTTGGGTCAGGGAAGGGGCTACGAGCAGTACTTC.

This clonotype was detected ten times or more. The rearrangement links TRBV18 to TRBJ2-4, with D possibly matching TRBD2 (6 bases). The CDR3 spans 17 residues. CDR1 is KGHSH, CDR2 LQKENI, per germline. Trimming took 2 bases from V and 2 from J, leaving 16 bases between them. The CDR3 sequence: CASSPYGDSSSKNIQYF. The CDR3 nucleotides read TGTGCCAGCTCACCATACGGGGACTCTAGCTCCAAAAACATTCAGTACTTC. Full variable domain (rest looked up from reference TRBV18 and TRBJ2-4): NAGVMQNPRHLVRRRGQEARLRCSPMKGHSHVYWYRQLPEEGLKFMVYLQKENIIDESGMPKERFSAEFPKEGPSILRIQQVVRGDSAAYFCASSPYGDSSSKNIQYFGAGTRLSVL.

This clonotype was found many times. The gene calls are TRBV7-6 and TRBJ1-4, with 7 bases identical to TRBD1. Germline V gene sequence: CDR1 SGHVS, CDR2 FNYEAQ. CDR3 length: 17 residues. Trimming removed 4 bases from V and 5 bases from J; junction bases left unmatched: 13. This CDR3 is CASSSPGQAYRNEKLFF. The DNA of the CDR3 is TGTGCCAGCAGCTCTCCCGGACAGGCCTACCGCAATGAAAAACTGTTTTTT.

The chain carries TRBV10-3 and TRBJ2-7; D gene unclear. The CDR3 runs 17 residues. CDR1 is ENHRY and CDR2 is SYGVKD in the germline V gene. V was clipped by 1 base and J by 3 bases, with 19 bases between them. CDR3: CAISEFNEPNFHYEQYF. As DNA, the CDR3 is TGTGCCATCAGTGAGTTCAATGAGCCAAACTTTCACTACGAGCAGTACTTC.

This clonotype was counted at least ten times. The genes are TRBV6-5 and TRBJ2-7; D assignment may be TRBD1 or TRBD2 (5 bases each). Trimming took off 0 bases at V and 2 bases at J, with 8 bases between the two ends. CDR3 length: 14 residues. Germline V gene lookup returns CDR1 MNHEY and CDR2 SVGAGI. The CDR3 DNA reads TGTGCCAGCAGTTACTCGAAGGGACCCTACGAGCAGTACTTC. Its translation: CASSYSKGPYEQYF.

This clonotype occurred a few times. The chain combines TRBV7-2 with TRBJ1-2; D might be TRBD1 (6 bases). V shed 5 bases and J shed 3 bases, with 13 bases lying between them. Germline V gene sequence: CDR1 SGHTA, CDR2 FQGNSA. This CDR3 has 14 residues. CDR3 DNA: TGTGCCAGCAGCAGCGGACAGAAGCACTATGGCTACACCTTC. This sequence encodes CASSSGQKHYGYTF.

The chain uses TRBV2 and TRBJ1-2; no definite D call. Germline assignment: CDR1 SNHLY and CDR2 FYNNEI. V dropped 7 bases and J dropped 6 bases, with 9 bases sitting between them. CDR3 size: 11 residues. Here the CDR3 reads CASTLSDGYTF. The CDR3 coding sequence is TGTGCCAGCACTCTTAGCGATGGCTACACCTTC.

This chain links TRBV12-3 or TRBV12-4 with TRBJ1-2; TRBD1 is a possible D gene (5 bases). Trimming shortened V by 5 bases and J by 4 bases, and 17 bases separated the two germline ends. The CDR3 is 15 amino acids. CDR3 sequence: CASSPRDRTFYGYTF. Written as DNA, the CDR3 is TGTGCCAGCAGTCCCCGGGACCGAACATTCTATGGCTACACCTTC.

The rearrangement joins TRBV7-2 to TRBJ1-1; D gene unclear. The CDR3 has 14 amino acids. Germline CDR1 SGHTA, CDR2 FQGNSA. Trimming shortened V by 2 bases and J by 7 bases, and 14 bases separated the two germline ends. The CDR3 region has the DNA TGTGCCAGCAGCTTATGGGGTGGGAGAGGTGAAGCTTTCTTT. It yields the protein CASSLWGGRGEAFF.

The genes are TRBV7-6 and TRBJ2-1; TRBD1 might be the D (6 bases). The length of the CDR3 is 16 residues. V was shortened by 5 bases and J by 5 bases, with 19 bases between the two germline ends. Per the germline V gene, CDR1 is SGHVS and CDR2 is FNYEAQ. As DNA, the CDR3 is TGTGCCAGCAGCCCTTCCCGAAGGACAGATCACAATGAGCAGTTCTTC. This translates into CASSPSRRTDHNEQFF.

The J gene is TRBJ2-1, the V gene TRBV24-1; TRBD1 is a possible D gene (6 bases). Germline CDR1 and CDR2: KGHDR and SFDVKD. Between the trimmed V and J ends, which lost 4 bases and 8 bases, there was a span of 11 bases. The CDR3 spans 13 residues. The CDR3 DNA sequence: TGTGCCACCAGTGACAGGGGTCGGGATGAGCAGTTCTTC. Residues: CATSDRGRDEQFF.

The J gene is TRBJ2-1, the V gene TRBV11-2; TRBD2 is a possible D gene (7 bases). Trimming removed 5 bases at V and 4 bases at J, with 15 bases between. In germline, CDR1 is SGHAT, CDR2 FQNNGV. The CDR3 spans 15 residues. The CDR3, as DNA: TGTGCCAGCAGCCTGGGGGGGGGCGGTTACAATGAGCAGTTCTTC. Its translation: CASSLGGGGYNEQFF. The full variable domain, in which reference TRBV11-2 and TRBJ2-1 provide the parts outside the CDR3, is EAGVAQSPRYKIIEKRQSVAFWCNPISGHATLYWYQQILGQGPKLLIQFQNNGVVDDSQLPKDRFSAERLKGVDSTLKIQPAKLEDSAVYLCASSLGGGGYNEQFFGPGTRLTVL.

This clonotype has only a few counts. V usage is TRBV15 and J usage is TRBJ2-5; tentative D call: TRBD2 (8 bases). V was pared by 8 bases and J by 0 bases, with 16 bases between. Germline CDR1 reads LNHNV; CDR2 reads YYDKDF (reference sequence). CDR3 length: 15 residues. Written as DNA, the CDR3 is TGTGCCACCTCAGGGGGAGCGGGGGACCAAGAGACCCAGTACTTC. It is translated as CATSGGAGDQETQYF.

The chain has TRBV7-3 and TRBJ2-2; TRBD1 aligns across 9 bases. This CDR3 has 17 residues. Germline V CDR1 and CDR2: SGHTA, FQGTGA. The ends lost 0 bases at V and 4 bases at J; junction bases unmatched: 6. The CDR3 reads CASSLTRGQGSTGELFF. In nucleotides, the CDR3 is TGTGCCAGCAGCTTAACGAGGGGACAGGGTTCCACCGGGGAGCTGTTTTTT. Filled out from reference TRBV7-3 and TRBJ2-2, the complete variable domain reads GAGVSQTPSNKVTEKGKYVELRCDPISGHTALYWYRQSLGQGPEFLIYFQGTGAADDSGLPNDRFFAVRPEGSVSTLKIQRTERGDSAVYLCASSLTRGQGSTGELFFGEGSRLTVL.

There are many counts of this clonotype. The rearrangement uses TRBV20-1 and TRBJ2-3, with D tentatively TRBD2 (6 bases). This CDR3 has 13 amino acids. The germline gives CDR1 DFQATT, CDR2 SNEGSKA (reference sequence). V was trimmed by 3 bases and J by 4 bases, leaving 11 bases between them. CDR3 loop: CSARMDYPDTQYF. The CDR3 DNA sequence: TGCAGTGCTAGGATGGACTATCCAGATACGCAGTATTTT.

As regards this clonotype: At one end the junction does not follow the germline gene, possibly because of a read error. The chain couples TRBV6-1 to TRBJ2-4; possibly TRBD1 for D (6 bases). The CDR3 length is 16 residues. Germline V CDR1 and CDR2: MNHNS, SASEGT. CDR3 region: CASSEVQGRAKNSQYF. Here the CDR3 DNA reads TGTGCCAGTAGTGAAGTACAGGGTAGAGCCAAAAACAGTCAGTACTTC.

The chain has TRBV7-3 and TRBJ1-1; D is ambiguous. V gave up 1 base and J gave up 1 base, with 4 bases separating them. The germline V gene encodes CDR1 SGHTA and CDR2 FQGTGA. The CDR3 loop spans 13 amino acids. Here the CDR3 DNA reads TGTGCCAGCAGCTTAAACTCGAACACTGAAGCTTTCTTT. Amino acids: CASSLNSNTEAFF.

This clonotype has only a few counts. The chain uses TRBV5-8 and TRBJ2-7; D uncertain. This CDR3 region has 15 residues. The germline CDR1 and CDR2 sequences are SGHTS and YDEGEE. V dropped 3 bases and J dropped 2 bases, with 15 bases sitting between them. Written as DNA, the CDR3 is TGTGCCAGCAGCTGGACCAGATCTGAAACCTACGAGCAGTACTTC. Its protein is CASSWTRSETYEQYF.

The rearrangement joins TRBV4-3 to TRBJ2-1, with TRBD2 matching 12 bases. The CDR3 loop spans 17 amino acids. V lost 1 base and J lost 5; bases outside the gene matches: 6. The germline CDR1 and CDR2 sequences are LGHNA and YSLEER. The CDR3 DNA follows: TGCGCCAGCAGCCAAGGGACTAGCGGGGCTATCCACAATGAGCAGTTCTTC. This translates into CASSQGTSGAIHNEQFF.

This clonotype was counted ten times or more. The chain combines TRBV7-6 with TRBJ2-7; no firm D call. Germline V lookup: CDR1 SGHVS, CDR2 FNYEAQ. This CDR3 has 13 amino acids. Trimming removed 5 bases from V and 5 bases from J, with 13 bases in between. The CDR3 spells CASSPAGYHEQYF. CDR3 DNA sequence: TGTGCCAGCAGCCCAGCCGGGTACCACGAGCAGTACTTC.

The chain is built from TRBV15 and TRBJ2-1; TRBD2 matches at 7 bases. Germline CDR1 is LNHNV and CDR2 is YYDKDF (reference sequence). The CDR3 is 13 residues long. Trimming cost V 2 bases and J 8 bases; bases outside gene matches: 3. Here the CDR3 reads CATSRHRGDEQFF. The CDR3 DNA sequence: TGTGCCACCAGCAGACACCGGGGGGATGAGCAGTTCTTC.

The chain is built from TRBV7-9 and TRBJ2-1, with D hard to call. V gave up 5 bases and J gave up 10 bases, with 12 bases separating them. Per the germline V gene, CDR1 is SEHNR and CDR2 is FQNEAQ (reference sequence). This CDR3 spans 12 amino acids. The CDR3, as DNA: TGTGCCAGCAGCCCCTTCCCGCAGGAGCAGTTCTTC. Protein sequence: CASSPFPQEQFF.

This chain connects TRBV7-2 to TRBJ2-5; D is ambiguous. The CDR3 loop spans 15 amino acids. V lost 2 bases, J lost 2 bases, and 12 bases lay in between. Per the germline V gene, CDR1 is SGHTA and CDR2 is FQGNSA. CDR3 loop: CASSLRTYPQETQYF. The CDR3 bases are TGTGCCAGCAGCTTAAGAACCTACCCTCAAGAGACCCAGTACTTC.